Presented here are 12 T cell receptor beta chains from one specimen sequenced in a study of blood T cell repertoires in COVID-19. Using immunoSEQ multiplex PCR, the repertoire was profiled, and TCRdb retains in-frame clones only, with some absent. The table lists fewer than 200,000 clones, approximately 86% of them singletons. The specimen sequenced was peripheral blood. The origin of the receptors is a woman in her 50s with acute or convalescent COVID-19.

This rearrangement joins TRBV6-5 to TRBJ1-2; a possible D gene is TRBD1 (6 bases). V was shortened by 6 bases and J by 6 bases, with 14 bases between the two germline ends. This CDR3 contains 13 residues. Germline V gives CDR1 MNHEY, CDR2 SVGAGI. CDR3 in DNA: TGTGCCAGCAGCAAAACAGGGAACCATGGCTACACCTTC. This translates into CASSKTGNHGYTF.

The gene calls are TRBV6-5 and TRBJ2-7, with 7 bases matching TRBD1. The CDR3 length is 14 residues. The germline gives CDR1 MNHEY, CDR2 SVGAGI. V gave up 2 bases and J gave up 3 bases; unmatched junction bases: 4. DNA of the CDR3: TGTGCCAGCAGTTACAGGGACAGACGCTACGAGCAGTACTTC. Translated: CASSYRDRRYEQYF.

The chain couples TRBV7-2 to TRBJ1-1, with D perhaps TRBD1 (6 bases). Germline V lookup: CDR1 SGHTA, CDR2 FQGNSA. CDR3 length equals 14 residues. The germline V and J ends were trimmed by 5 bases and 1 base, with 11 bases remaining between them. CDR3 loop: CASSRKTGNTEAFF. CDR3 bases: TGTGCCAGCAGCAGAAAGACAGGGAACACTGAAGCTTTCTTT.

This clone has a handful of counts. The chain is built from TRBV7-2 and TRBJ2-2, with D tentatively TRBD2 (5 bases). The germline V gene encodes CDR1 SGHTA and CDR2 FQGNSA. The CDR3 spans 16 residues. V was cut by 2 bases and J by 1 base, with 11 bases left in between. The DNA of the CDR3 is TGTGCCAGCAGCTTATACGGAGGTCGGAACACCGGGGAGCTGTTTTTT. Encoded protein: CASSLYGGRNTGELFF. The full variable domain, with the rest looked up from reference TRBV7-2 and TRBJ2-2, is GAGVSQSPSNKVTEKGKDVELRCDPISGHTALYWYRQSLGQGLEFLIYFQGNSAPDKSGLPSDRFSAERTGGSVSTLTIQRTQQEDSAVYLCASSLYGGRNTGELFFGEGSRLTVL.

This chain uses TRBV7-8 with TRBJ1-4; D remains ambiguous. The V end was cut by 6 bases, the J end by 7 bases, with 12 bases between. Germline CDR1 and CDR2: SGHVS and FQNEAQ. The CDR3 has 13 amino acids. Here the CDR3 DNA reads TGTGCCAGCAGTCTACCGGGAGGTGAAAAACTGTTTTTT. This codes for CASSLPGGEKLFF.

The rearrangement joins TRBV5-1 to TRBJ2-1; no reliable D call. CDR3 length: 13 amino acids. Germline V CDR1 and CDR2: SGHRS, YFSETQ. The ends were cut back, 4 bases at V and 4 bases at J, with 9 bases in the middle. The DNA for the CDR3 is TGCGCCAGCAGCATGTCGGTTTACAATGAGCAGTTCTTC. Encoded protein: CASSMSVYNEQFF.

This clone was recorded a few times. The chain employs TRBV6-2 or TRBV6-3 and TRBJ1-2; D is undetermined. Deletions cut 4 bases from V and 4 bases from J, with 13 bases between. The CDR3 has 14 amino acids. Germline V gene sequence: CDR1 MNHEY, CDR2 SVGEGT. CDR3 loop: CASSFEGLGYGYTF. CDR3 coding DNA: TGTGCCAGCAGTTTTGAGGGTCTGGGCTATGGCTACACCTTC.

V usage is TRBV19 and J usage is TRBJ1-3, with TRBD1 matching over 7 bases. Germline CDR1 LNHDA, CDR2 SQIVND (reference sequence). CDR3 length: 17 amino acids. Germline trimming cut 5 bases from V and 0 bases from J; bases unmatched to any gene: 10. CDR3 bases: TGTGCCAGTAGTCCCCGAACAGGGGCACCCTCTGGAAACACCATATATTTT. Translated: CASSPRTGAPSGNTIYF.

The chain carries TRBV29-1 and TRBJ1-5, with 10 bases matching TRBD1. The ends lost 4 bases at V and 6 bases at J; junction bases unmatched: 3. CDR1 SQVTM and CDR2 ANQGSEA come from the germline V gene. CDR3 length: 13 residues. The CDR3: CSVVDRGLQPQHF. CDR3 bases: TGCAGCGTTGTCGACAGGGGGCTTCAGCCCCAGCATTTT.

The chain employs TRBV5-4 and TRBJ2-7, with 9 nucleotides matching TRBD1. In germline, CDR1 is SGHNT, CDR2 YYREEE (reference sequence). CDR3 size: 15 residues. The V segment lost 4 bases and the J segment 2 bases; nucleotides outside the gene matches: 7. The CDR3 loop is CASSPGTGSTYEQYF. In nucleotides, the CDR3 is TGTGCCAGCAGCCCCGGGACAGGGAGTACCTACGAGCAGTACTTC.

The rearrangement joins TRBV7-2 to TRBJ1-1; D is perhaps TRBD1 (5 bases). There are 13 residues in the CDR3. Trimming removed 7 bases at V and 4 bases at J, with 13 bases between. Germline CDR1 reads SGHTA; CDR2 reads FQGNSA. CDR3 in amino acids: CASNLQGSTEAFF. CDR3 sequence (DNA): TGTGCCAGCAACCTGCAGGGAAGCACTGAAGCTTTCTTT.

About this clone: Possible read error: a much larger clone is one base away. The rearrangement links TRBV27 to TRBJ2-3; D is perhaps TRBD2 (6 bases). The V gene lost 2 bases and the J gene lost 3 bases, with 6 bases spanning the gap. There are 13 residues in the CDR3. Germline CDR1 is MNHEY and CDR2 is SMNVEV (reference sequence). The chain's CDR3 is CASSLGGTDTQYF. CDR3 nucleotide sequence: TGTGCCAGCAGTTTAGGAGGGACAGATACGCAGTATTTT.